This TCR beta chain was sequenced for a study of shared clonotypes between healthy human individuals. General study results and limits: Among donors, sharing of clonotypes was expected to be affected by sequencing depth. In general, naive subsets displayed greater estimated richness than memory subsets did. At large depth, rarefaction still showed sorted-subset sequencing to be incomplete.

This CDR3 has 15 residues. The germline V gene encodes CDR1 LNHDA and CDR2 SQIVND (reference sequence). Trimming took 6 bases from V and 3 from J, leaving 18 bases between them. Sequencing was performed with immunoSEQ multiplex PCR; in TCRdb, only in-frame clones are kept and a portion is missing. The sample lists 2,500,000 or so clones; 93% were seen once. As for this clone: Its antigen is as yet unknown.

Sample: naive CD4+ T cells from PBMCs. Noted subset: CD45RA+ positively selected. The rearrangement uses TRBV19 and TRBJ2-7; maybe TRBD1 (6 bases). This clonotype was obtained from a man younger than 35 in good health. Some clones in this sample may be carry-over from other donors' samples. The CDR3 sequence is CASREGFQGSYEQYF. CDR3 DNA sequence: TGTGCCAGTAGGGAAGGGTTCCAGGGGAGCTACGAGCAGTACTTC.